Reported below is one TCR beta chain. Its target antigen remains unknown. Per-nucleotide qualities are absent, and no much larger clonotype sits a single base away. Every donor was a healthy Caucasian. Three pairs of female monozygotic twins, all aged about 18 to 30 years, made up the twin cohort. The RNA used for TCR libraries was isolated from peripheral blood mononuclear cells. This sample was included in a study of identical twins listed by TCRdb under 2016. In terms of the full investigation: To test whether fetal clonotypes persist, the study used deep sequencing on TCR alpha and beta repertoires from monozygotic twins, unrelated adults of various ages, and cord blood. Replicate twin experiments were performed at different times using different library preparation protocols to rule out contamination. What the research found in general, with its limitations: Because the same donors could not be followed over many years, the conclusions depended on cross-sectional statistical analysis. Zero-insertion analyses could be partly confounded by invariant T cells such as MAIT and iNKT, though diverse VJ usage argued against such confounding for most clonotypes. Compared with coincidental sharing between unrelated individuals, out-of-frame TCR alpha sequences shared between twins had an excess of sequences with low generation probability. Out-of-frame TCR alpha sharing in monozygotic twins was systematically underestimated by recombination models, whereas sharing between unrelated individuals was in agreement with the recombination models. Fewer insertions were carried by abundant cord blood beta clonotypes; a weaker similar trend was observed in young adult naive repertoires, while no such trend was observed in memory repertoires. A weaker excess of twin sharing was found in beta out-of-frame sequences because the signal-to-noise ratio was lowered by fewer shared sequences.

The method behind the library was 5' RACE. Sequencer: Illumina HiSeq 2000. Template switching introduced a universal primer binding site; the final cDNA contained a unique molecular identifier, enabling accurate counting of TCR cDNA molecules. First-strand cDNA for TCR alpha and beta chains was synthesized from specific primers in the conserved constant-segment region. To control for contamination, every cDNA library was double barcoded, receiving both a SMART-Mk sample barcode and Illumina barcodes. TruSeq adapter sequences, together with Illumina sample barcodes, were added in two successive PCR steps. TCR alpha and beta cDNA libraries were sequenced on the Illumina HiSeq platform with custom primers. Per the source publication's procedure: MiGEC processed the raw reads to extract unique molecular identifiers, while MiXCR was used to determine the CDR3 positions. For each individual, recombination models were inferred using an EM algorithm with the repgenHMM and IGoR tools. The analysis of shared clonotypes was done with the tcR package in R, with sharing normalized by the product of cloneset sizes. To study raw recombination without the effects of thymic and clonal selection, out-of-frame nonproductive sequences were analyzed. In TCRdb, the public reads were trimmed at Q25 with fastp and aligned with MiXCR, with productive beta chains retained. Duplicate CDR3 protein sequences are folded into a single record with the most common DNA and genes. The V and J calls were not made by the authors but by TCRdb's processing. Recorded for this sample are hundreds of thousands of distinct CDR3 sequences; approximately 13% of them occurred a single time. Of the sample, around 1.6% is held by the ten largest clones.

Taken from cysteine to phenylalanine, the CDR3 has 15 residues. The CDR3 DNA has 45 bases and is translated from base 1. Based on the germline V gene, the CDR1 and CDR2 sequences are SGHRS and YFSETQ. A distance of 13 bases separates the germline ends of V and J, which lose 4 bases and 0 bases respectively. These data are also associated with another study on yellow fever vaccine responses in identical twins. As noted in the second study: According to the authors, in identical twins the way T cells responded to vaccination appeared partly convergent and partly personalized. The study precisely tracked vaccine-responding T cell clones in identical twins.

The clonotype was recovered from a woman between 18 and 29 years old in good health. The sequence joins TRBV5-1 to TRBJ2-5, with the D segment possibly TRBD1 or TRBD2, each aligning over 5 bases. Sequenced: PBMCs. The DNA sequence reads TGCGCCAGCAGCGAACCGTGGGGGAACCAAGAGACCCAGTACTTC. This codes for CASSEPWGNQETQYF.